Listed below are T cell receptor beta chains from one sample, sequenced in a study of T cell responses to AZD1222 COVID-19 vaccine. Libraries were prepared by immunoSEQ multiplex PCR; TCRdb keeps only in-frame clonotypes and omits some of them. The sample has 120,000 or so clones, around 80% seen once. The sample consisted of peripheral blood, taken 28 days after the second AZD1222 dose. The source of these receptors is an adult who received the AZD1222 COVID-19 vaccine. The CDR3 runs from the conserved cysteine through the conserved F or W. Fields, in order: J gene, clone size, V gene, D gene, CDR3 protein, CDR3 DNA. The D gene is left open where the match is weak. Expanded clones are given a class, and other clones once, few, many or no size at all.

>TRBJ2-2|.|TRBV3-1/TRBV3-2|.
CASSQVAATTGELFF
TGTGCCAGCAGCCAAGTTGCAGCTACGACCGGGGAGCTGTTTTTT
>TRBJ1-1|.|TRBV6-5|.
CASSYIGRVDTEAFF
TGTGCCAGCAGTTACATCGGCAGGGTCGACACTGAAGCTTTCTTT
>TRBJ1-5|.|TRBV3-1/TRBV3-2|.
CASSHGPPSNQPQHF
TGTGCCAGCAGCCATGGACCCCCTAGCAATCAGCCCCAGCATTTT
>TRBJ2-5|.|TRBV7-7|.
CASSLAANWGETQYF
TGTGCTAGCAGCTTAGCGGCCAATTGGGGAGAGACCCAGTACTTC
>TRBJ2-5|.|TRBV4-1|.
CASSQDGGGQETQYF
TGCGCCAGCAGCCAAGATGGGGGTGGCCAAGAGACCCAGTACTTC
>TRBJ2-3|.|TRBV5-1|TRBD1
CASSGGTGLEDTQYF
TGCGCCAGCAGCGGCGGGACAGGGCTGGAGGATACGCAGTATTTT
>TRBJ1-1|.|TRBV11-2|.
CASSVGGGARSTEAFF
TGTGCCAGCAGCGTCGGGGGCGGGGCTCGTAGCACTGAAGCTTTCTTT
>TRBJ1-6|once|TRBV7-2|.
CASSPGQLYNSPLHF
TGTGCCAGCAGCCCTGGACAGCTTTATAATTCACCCCTCCACTTT
>TRBJ1-2|.|TRBV28|.
CASSFARAGGGGYTF
TGTGCCAGCAGTTTTGCCCGGGCTGGGGGCGGAGGCTACACCTTC
>TRBJ1-1|.|TRBV28|.
CAIRREDYTEAFF
TGTGCCATAAGAAGGGAAGATTACACTGAAGCTTTCTTT
>TRBJ1-1|.|TRBV10-3|TRBD1
CAISESRGRGAFF
TGTGCCATCAGTGAGTCGAGGGGCAGGGGGGCTTTCTTT
>TRBJ2-5|.|TRBV19|TRBD2
CASSMGLAQETQYF
TGTGCCAGTAGTATGGGACTAGCGCAAGAGACCCAGTACTTC
>TRBJ2-7|.|TRBV19|.
CASSIRANLNYEQYF
TGTGCCAGTAGTATCAGGGCAAATCTCAACTACGAGCAGTACTTC
>TRBJ1-1|.|TRBV6-5|TRBD1
CASTKGQGSYEAFF
TGTGCCAGCACCAAGGGACAGGGTTCATATGAAGCTTTCTTT
>TRBJ1-5|.|TRBV6-4|TRBD1
CASIRTGHQPQHF
TGTGCCAGCATTCGGACAGGGCATCAGCCCCAGCATTTT
>TRBJ1-6|.|TRBV13|.
CASSPPRGSSYNSPLHF
TGTGCCAGCAGCCCCCCTAGGGGGAGCTCCTATAATTCACCCCTCCACTTT
>TRBJ1-1|once|TRBV5-4|.
CASSSPAQGGSEAFF
TGTGCCAGCAGCTCACCAGCACAGGGCGGCTCTGAAGCTTTCTTT
>TRBJ1-3|.|TRBV7-9|.
CASSLSPGGSGNTIYF
TGTGCCAGCAGCTTATCTCCCGGGGGCTCTGGAAACACCATATATTTT
>TRBJ2-3|.|TRBV10-3|.
CAISGGTRPDTQYF
TGTGCCATCAGTGGCGGGACCCGTCCTGATACGCAGTATTTT
>TRBJ1-2|.|TRBV9|.
CASSIFQGGYTF
TGTGCCAGCAGCATTTTCCAGGGGGGCTACACCTTC
>TRBJ1-5|.|TRBV19|.
CASSPRGGGGGQPQHF
TGTGCCAGTAGCCCCCGGGGAGGGGGTGGGGGACAGCCCCAGCATTTT
>TRBJ1-1|.|TRBV19|TRBD1
CASSIPGQANTEAFF
TGTGCCAGTAGTATCCCGGGACAGGCGAACACTGAAGCTTTCTTT
>TRBJ2-7|.|TRBV6-2/TRBV6-3|TRBD1
CASSPRDRDYQPYEQYF
TGTGCCAGCAGCCCCCGGGACAGGGACTATCAGCCCTACGAGCAGTACTTC
>TRBJ2-1|.|TRBV5-1|TRBD1
CASSLGQGLGNEQFF
TGCGCCAGCAGCTTGGGACAGGGCTTGGGCAATGAGCAGTTCTTC
>TRBJ1-1|once|TRBV9|TRBD1
CASSASQGRVAEAFF
TGTGCCAGCAGCGCTTCACAGGGGCGGGTCGCTGAAGCTTTCTTT
>TRBJ2-1|few|TRBV9|.
CASSVGGQSYNEQFF
TGTGCCAGCAGCGTAGGGGGACAATCCTACAATGAGCAGTTCTTC
>TRBJ1-5|.|TRBV30|.
CAWSLQGGQPQHF
TGTGCCTGGAGTCTACAGGGCGGACAGCCCCAGCATTTT
>TRBJ2-1|.|TRBV28|.
CASSFAGGLEQFF
TGTGCCAGCAGTTTCGCTGGGGGACTCGAGCAGTTCTTC
>TRBJ1-1|.|TRBV28|.
CASTTFIGPNTEAFF
TGTGCCAGCACCACTTTTATCGGCCCGAACACTGAAGCTTTCTTT
>TRBJ1-2|once|TRBV12-3/TRBV12-4|.
CASSLRPIYGYTF
TGTGCCAGCAGTTTACGACCGATCTATGGCTACACCTTC
>TRBJ2-1|once|TRBV5-4|TRBD1
CASSPDRASEQFF
TGTGCCAGCAGCCCGGACAGGGCTAGTGAGCAGTTCTTC
>TRBJ2-1|.|TRBV5-1|.
CASSFGGFDEQFF
TGCGCCAGCAGCTTTGGCGGTTTCGATGAGCAGTTCTTC
>TRBJ1-6|.|TRBV7-3|.
CASSLTGSLNGKVSPLHF
TGTGCCAGCAGCTTAACGGGTAGTTTAAACGGGAAGGTTTCACCCCTCCACTTT
>TRBJ2-2|few|TRBV7-3|TRBD2
CASSFLGLANTGELFF
TGTGCCAGCAGCTTCCTAGGACTAGCGAACACCGGGGAGCTGTTTTTT
>TRBJ1-1|.|TRBV29-1|TRBD1
CSVNTGGERAFF
TGCAGCGTTAATACAGGGGGCGAGAGAGCTTTCTTT
>TRBJ2-6|.|TRBV4-3|.
CASSHDSSGANVLTF
TGCGCCAGCAGCCACGACAGCTCTGGGGCCAACGTCCTGACTTTC
>TRBJ1-4|.|TRBV6-5|.
CASRDGRGREKLFF
TGTGCCAGCAGGGACGGCAGGGGTCGGGAAAAACTGTTTTTT
>TRBJ1-5|.|TRBV10-3|.
CAISESSADQPQHF
TGTGCCATCAGTGAGTCATCCGCGGATCAGCCCCAGCATTTT
>TRBJ1-1|.|TRBV7-3|.
CASRPLGGIGGSTEAFF
TGTGCCAGCAGACCCCTCGGGGGTATTGGGGGGAGCACTGAAGCTTTCTTT
>TRBJ1-1|.|TRBV5-1|TRBD1
CASSWTGSNTEAFF
TGCGCCAGCAGCTGGACAGGGTCGAATACTGAAGCTTTCTTT
>TRBJ2-1|few|TRBV29-1|.
CSVRGYNEQFF
TGCAGCGTTCGGGGTTACAATGAGCAGTTCTTC
>TRBJ1-5|.|TRBV24-1|TRBD1
CATSDSTGGAWQPQHF
TGTGCCACCAGTGATTCGACAGGGGGCGCCTGGCAGCCCCAGCATTTT
>TRBJ1-6|.|TRBV7-2|TRBD1
CASSWRTGNNSPLHF
TGTGCCAGCAGCTGGAGGACAGGGAATAATTCACCCCTCCACTTT
>TRBJ2-1|once|TRBV7-2|.
CASSLGLVFEQFF
TGTGCCAGCAGCTTAGGACTAGTGTTTGAGCAGTTCTTC
>TRBJ2-1|once|TRBV5-6|.
CASSLGQAYNEQFF
TGTGCCAGCAGCTTGGGACAGGCATACAATGAGCAGTTCTTC
>TRBJ1-2|.|TRBV5-1|.
CASSLDGGDYRGYTF
TGCGCCAGCAGCTTGGATGGGGGAGACTATCGTGGCTACACCTTC
>TRBJ2-1|.|TRBV28|.
CASSFRQGEQFF
TGTGCCAGCAGTTTCCGGCAGGGGGAGCAGTTCTTC
>TRBJ2-3|.|TRBV6-1|.
CASSEWTWGGPDTQYF
TGTGCCAGCAGTGAATGGACCTGGGGGGGCCCAGATACGCAGTATTTT
>TRBJ2-7|.|TRBV18|.
CASSSANQYEQYF
TGTGCCAGCTCATCCGCCAATCAATACGAGCAGTACTTC
>TRBJ2-7|.|TRBV10-3|.
CAISEEGESYEQYF
TGTGCCATCAGTGAGGAGGGGGAATCCTACGAGCAGTACTTC
>TRBJ2-7|.|TRBV10-2|.
CASSESPPRDGYEQYF
TGCGCCAGCAGTGAGTCACCTCCGCGGGATGGGTACGAGCAGTACTTC
>TRBJ2-7|.|TRBV9|.
CASSVSTSPLGQYF
TGTGCCAGCAGCGTCAGTACTAGCCCCCTTGGGCAGTACTTC
>TRBJ2-7|few|TRBV18|.
CASSPETGEGNEQYF
TGTGCCAGCTCACCAGAGACAGGGGAGGGAAACGAGCAGTACTTC
>TRBJ1-4|.|TRBV21-1|.
CASSGGGRVATNEKLFF
TGTGCCAGCAGCGGGGGGGGGCGCGTAGCGACTAATGAAAAACTGTTTTTT